Reported below is one TCR beta chain. This may be a read error: a much more frequent sequence differs by one nucleotide. This sample was taken from a study of tumor-infiltrating lymphocytes in primary liver carcinoma. V lost 4 bases to trimming and J lost 2 bases, with 17 bases between them. The V gene's germline CDR1 is LGHNA and CDR2 YSLEER. CDR3 size: 16 residues. Researchers generated TCR beta cDNA from roughly 520 ng of total RNA, relying on a constant-region primer. Construction of TCR beta libraries relied on three successive nested multiplex PCR rounds employing slightly modified ARM-PCR. PCR rounds one and two used TRBV1-TRBV30 forward primers with a C-beta reverse primer for about 9 cycles each. TCRdb re-analysed the multiplex PCR reads in MiXCR, keeping a single row per CDR3 protein. The data hold 310,000 or so distinct CDR3 sequences, with around three fifths observed a single time. Researchers drew blood RNA from unsorted whole blood and extracted germline DNA as well.

This TCR was recovered from a middle-aged man with primary liver carcinoma and hepatitis B virus infection. Material for sequencing was peripheral blood. V and J are TRBV4-3 and TRBJ1-2; no clear D gene. The DNA of the CDR3 is TGCGCCAGCAGCCTGACCCTAAATCACGGGAACTATGGCTACACCTTC. Protein product: CASSLTLNHGNYGYTF.